Below, one T cell receptor beta chain is given with its context. Its target is not known. The data derive from a study of OX40 agonist ivuxolimab in advanced cancers. Whole-study results and caveats: Relatively little clonal expansion, among the lowest observed, appeared in partial responders at 0.1-3.0 mg/kg.

Measured with immunoSEQ multiplex PCR; TCRdb has only the in-frame clones, and not every one. The repertoire includes approximately 77,000 clones, roughly 92% of them detected once, and 9.5% to 12% sits in the top ten. CDR3 length equals 13 residues. Per germline, CDR1 MNHEY and CDR2 SMNVEV (reference sequence). The V and J ends lost 5 bases and 0 bases respectively, with 6 bases between them. This sequence originates from an adult with an advanced solid tumor such as melanoma, head and neck, liver or kidney cancer. Here the sequenced sample was CD4+ or CD8+ T cells sorted from blood, taken in a trial of the OX40 agonist ivuxolimab. The gene calls are TRBV27 and TRBJ2-3, with D unresolved. The CDR3 sequence is CASSITSTDTQYF. As DNA, the CDR3 is TGTGCCAGCAGTATAACTAGCACAGATACGCAGTATTTT.